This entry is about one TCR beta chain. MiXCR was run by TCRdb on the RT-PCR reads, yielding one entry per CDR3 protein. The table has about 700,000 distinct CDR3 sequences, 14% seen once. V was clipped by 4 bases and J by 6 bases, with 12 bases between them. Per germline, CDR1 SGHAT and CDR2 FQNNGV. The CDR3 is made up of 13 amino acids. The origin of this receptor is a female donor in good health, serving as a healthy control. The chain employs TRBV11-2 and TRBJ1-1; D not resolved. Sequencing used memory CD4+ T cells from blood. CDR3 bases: TGTGCCAGCAGCTCGGCCACCCTCCCTGAAGCTTTCTTT. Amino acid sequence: CASSSATLPEAFF.